These 31 T cell receptor beta chains originate from one sample sequenced in a study of cytomegalovirus exposure and HLA in healthy donors. 13 Jbeta primers and 60 Vbeta primers were used for the PCR. Clones were sequenced by immunoSEQ multiplex PCR, and TCRdb holds only the in-frame ones, with some missing. The sample yields around 110,000 clones, 79% seen once. Material: PBMCs. These receptors were taken from a man between 25 and 39 years old in good health and CMV-seropositive.

The rearrangement links TRBV7-3 to TRBJ2-1, with a possible D match to TRBD2 (6 bases). The V end was cut by 0 bases, the J end by 1 base, with 13 bases between. The CDR3 is 17 amino acids. CDR1 and CDR2 from the germline V gene are SGHTA and FQGTGA. CDR3 protein: CASSLTPGGESYNEQFF. As DNA, the CDR3 is TGTGCCAGCAGCTTAACCCCAGGCGGGGAGTCCTACAATGAGCAGTTCTTC. Based on the CDR3 plus reference TRBV7-3 and TRBJ2-1, the full variable domain is GAGVSQTPSNKVTEKGKYVELRCDPISGHTALYWYRQSLGQGPEFLIYFQGTGAADDSGLPNDRFFAVRPEGSVSTLKIQRTERGDSAVYLCASSLTPGGESYNEQFFGPGTRLTVL.

V is TRBV14 and J is TRBJ2-5; unclear D gene. This CDR3 region has 13 residues. V lost 4 bases and J lost 1, with 7 bases in between. Germline V gene data show CDR1 as SGHDN and CDR2 as FVKESK. The CDR3 sequence is CASSRLLQETQYF. In DNA, the CDR3 is TGTGCCAGCAGCCGACTTCTCCAAGAGACCCAGTACTTC.

Notes on this clone: An end of the junction does not agree with germline; a read error may underlie this. As DNA, the CDR3 is TGTGCCACCGGACAGGGGGCCTACGGGCAGTACTTC. The encoded protein is CATGQGAYGQYF. The genes are TRBV25-1 and TRBJ2-7; 11 nucleotides agree with TRBD1. The CDR3 extends over 12 amino acids. From germline, CDR1 is MGHDK and CDR2 SYGVNS.

This clone occurred once. The V call is TRBV21-1, the J call TRBJ1-4; TRBD1 is taken as the D call from the table, unchecked against the DNA. TRBV21-1 is a pseudogene locus. The CDR3 runs 14 residues. CDR3 residues: CAGQQGSKDEKLFF. As DNA, the CDR3 is TGTGCCGGCCAACAGGGGAGTAAGGATGAAAAACTGTTTTTT.

The CDR3 DNA is TGTGCCAGTAGTGTGACGGGACAGGCCCACTACGAGCAGTACTTC. It specifies CASSVTGQAHYEQYF. The V and J genes are TRBV19 and TRBJ2-7; TRBD1 agrees at 8 bases. This CDR3 is 15 amino acids long. V lost 5 bases to trimming and J lost 3 bases; unmatched junction nucleotides: 9. Germline V gene lookup returns CDR1 LNHDA and CDR2 SQIVND (reference sequence).

In this sample, this clone turned up a few times. The chain uses TRBV10-3 and TRBJ1-1; unclear D gene. CDR3 size: 13 residues. V lost 11 bases, J lost 2 bases, and 15 bases lay in between. The germline V gene has CDR1 ENHRY and CDR2 SYGVKD. CDR3 loop: CAAERALNTEAFF. CDR3 nucleotide sequence: TGTGCCGCCGAGAGGGCCCTAAACACTGAAGCTTTCTTT.

V usage is TRBV4-1 and J usage is TRBJ2-4, with 10 bases fitting TRBD2. The length of the CDR3 is 16 residues. In germline, CDR1 is MGHRA, CDR2 YSYEKL. Trimming removed 2 bases from V and 7 bases from J; junction bases left unmatched: 8. CDR3 DNA sequence: TGCGCCAGCAGCCAATCAGCCGTTAGCGGGAGGAACATTCAGTACTTC. This gives the protein CASSQSAVSGRNIQYF.

CDR3 loop: CASSLAGTGNTIYF. The CDR3, as DNA: TGTGCCAGCAGCTTAGCGGGCACTGGAAACACCATATATTTT. This sequence joins TRBV7-8 and TRBJ1-3; no clear D. CDR3 size: 14 residues. The ends were cut back, 0 bases at V and 2 bases at J, with 5 bases in the middle. CDR1 SGHVS and CDR2 FQNEAQ come from the germline V gene. The full variable domain, with the rest looked up from reference TRBV7-8 and TRBJ1-3, is GAGVSQSPRYKVAKRGQDVALRCDPISGHVSLFWYQQALGQGPEFLTYFQNEAQLDKSGLPSDRFFAERPEGSVSTLKIQRTQQEDSAVYLCASSLAGTGNTIYFGEGSWLTVV.

This clone appeared a few times. V usage is TRBV5-1 and J usage is TRBJ1-1; 8 bases are a match to TRBD1. The length of the CDR3 is 16 residues. CDR1 SGHRS and CDR2 YFSETQ come from the germline V gene. Losses at the gene ends were 3 bases for V and 0 bases for J; bases not matched to a gene: 7. CDR3 sequence reads: CASSSRTGSLNTEAFF. The DNA of the CDR3 is TGCGCCAGCAGCTCCCGGACAGGGTCGTTGAACACTGAAGCTTTCTTT. Full variable domain (remainder filled in from reference TRBV5-1 and TRBJ1-1): KAGVTQTPRYLIKTRGQQVTLSCSPISGHRSVSWYQQTPGQGLQFLFEYFSETQRNKGNFPGRFSGRQFSNSRSEMNVSTLELGDSALYLCASSSRTGSLNTEAFFGQGTRLTVV.

The chain joins TRBV5-6 to TRBJ2-2, with 7 bases lining up with TRBD1. Trimming took 4 bases from V and 4 from J; bases not matched to a gene: 10. CDR1 and CDR2 from the germline V gene are SGHDT and YYEEEE. The CDR3 is 16 amino acids. CDR3 sequence (DNA): TGTGCCAGCAGCGCGACAGGGACCTTCCTCACCGGGGAGCTGTTTTTT. Translation: CASSATGTFLTGELFF.

The sample holds a few counts of this clone. The chain has TRBV7-2 and TRBJ2-5, with 7 bases aligning to TRBD1. V lost 3 bases to trimming and J lost 5 bases; unmatched junction nucleotides: 6. Germline V gene data show CDR1 as SGHTA and CDR2 as FQGNSA. CDR3 length equals 14 residues. In DNA, the CDR3 is TGTGCCAGCAGCTTTCAGGGGGAACGGGAGACCCAGTACTTC. It is translated as CASSFQGERETQYF.

The J gene is TRBJ2-1, the V gene TRBV18; 9 nucleotides match TRBD2. Germline CDR1 is KGHSH and CDR2 is LQKENI. V shed 0 bases, J shed 7 bases, and the junction held 4 bases outside the gene matches. The CDR3 has 15 amino acids. This CDR3 reads CASSPPAGGENEQFF. CDR3 nucleotide sequence: TGTGCCAGCTCACCACCGGCGGGAGGGGAGAATGAGCAGTTCTTC.

V gene TRBV11-3 combines with J gene TRBJ2-3; 8 nucleotides align to TRBD2. The CDR3 extends over 16 amino acids. The germline V gene has CDR1 SGHNT and CDR2 YENEEA. With 5 bases clipped from V and 2 bases from J, the junction kept 9 bases outside the gene matches. CDR3 in DNA: TGTGCCAGCAGCCTGCTACGGGGGGGCGACACAGATACGCAGTATTTT. This translates into CASSLLRGGDTDTQYF.

The rearrangement joins TRBV4-2 to TRBJ2-1; TRBD1 is a possible D gene (5 bases). Germline V gene data show CDR1 as LGHNA and CDR2 as YNFKEQ. The CDR3 length is 16 residues. Trimming stripped 2 bases from V and 9 bases from J, with 20 bases between. CDR3 nucleotides: TGTGCCAGCAGCCAACTCGTAGGGGTCGCAGAGGCTGAGCAGTTCTTC. This sequence encodes CASSQLVGVAEAEQFF.

The rearrangement joins TRBV10-3 to TRBJ1-2; D may be TRBD1 (5 bases). Germline CDR1 ENHRY, CDR2 SYGVKD. V gave up 4 bases and J gave up 2 bases, with 11 bases separating them. The CDR3 has 14 residues. CDR3 DNA sequence: TGTGCCATCAGTGTCGCAGGGCCAAACTATGGCTACACCTTC. This sequence encodes CAISVAGPNYGYTF.

V and J are TRBV6-6 and TRBJ1-1; D might be TRBD1 (5 bases). Looked up from germline, CDR1 is MNHNY and CDR2 is SVGAGI (reference sequence). This CDR3 has 14 residues. Trimming cost V 3 bases and J 4 bases, with 12 bases left between them. The CDR3 sequence: CASSYGQGVTEAFF. DNA for the CDR3: TGTGCCAGCAGTTATGGGCAGGGCGTCACTGAAGCTTTCTTT.

This clone showed up just once. J is TRBJ1-2 and V is TRBV28; weak D call: TRBD1 (5 bases). The V gene's germline CDR1 is MDHEN and CDR2 SYDVKM. Deletions cut 6 bases from V and 4 bases from J, with 9 bases between. This CDR3 is built from 12 residues. The CDR3 reads CASSLTGYGYTF. The CDR3, as DNA: TGTGCCAGCAGCCTTACAGGCTATGGCTACACCTTC.

This clone was counted a few times. The J gene is TRBJ1-5, the V gene TRBV9; 8 nucleotides agree with TRBD1. The CDR3 consists of 16 residues. Germline values: CDR1 SGDLS, CDR2 YYNGEE. V was pared by 0 bases and J by 0 bases, with 2 bases of the junction left unmatched. In DNA form, the CDR3 reads TGTGCCAGCAGCGTAGGCGACAGGGGTAGCAATCAGCCCCAGCATTTT. Its translation is CASSVGDRGSNQPQHF.

The J gene is TRBJ1-1, the V gene TRBV5-4, with D possibly being TRBD1 (5 bases). V was pared by 4 bases and J by 0 bases, with 10 bases between. Germline CDR1 and CDR2: SGHNT and YYREEE (reference sequence). The CDR3 has 14 amino acids. This chain's CDR3 is CASSPTAMNTEAFF. CDR3 nucleotides: TGTGCCAGCAGCCCGACAGCCATGAACACTGAAGCTTTCTTT. Looking up the rest from reference TRBV5-4 and TRBJ1-1 gives the full variable domain: ETGVTQSPTHLIKTRGQQVTLRCSSQSGHNTVSWYQQALGQGPQFIFQYYREEENGRGNFPPRFSGLQFPNYSSELNVNALELDDSALYLCASSPTAMNTEAFFGQGTRLTVV.

The chain employs TRBV19 and TRBJ1-2; 11 nucleotides line up with TRBD1. Unmatched junction bases numbered 4, after V lost 5 bases and J lost 2 bases. The length of the CDR3 is 15 residues. Germline CDR1 LNHDA, CDR2 SQIVND (reference sequence). Written as DNA, the CDR3 is TGTGCCAGTAGTTTTGGACAGGGGGCAAACTATGGCTACACCTTC. Amino acids: CASSFGQGANYGYTF.

This chain uses TRBV18 with TRBJ2-5; 8 bases fit TRBD1. CDR1 is KGHSH and CDR2 is LQKENI in the germline V gene. This CDR3 has 14 residues. Trimming cost V 3 bases and J 4 bases; bases outside gene matches: 4. CDR3 sequence: CASSPWTGTETQYF. The DNA of the CDR3 is TGTGCCAGCTCACCCTGGACAGGGACAGAGACCCAGTACTTC.

J is TRBJ2-2 and V is TRBV7-6; 8 nucleotides align to TRBD1. CDR1 is SGHVS, CDR2 FNYEAQ, per germline. This CDR3 region has 17 residues. The J segment lost 2 bases and the V segment lost 3 bases, leaving 8 bases of the junction unmatched. The CDR3 loop reads CASSFRQGAYNTGELFF. CDR3 nucleotide sequence: TGTGCCAGCAGCTTTCGGCAGGGGGCTTATAACACCGGGGAGCTGTTTTTT.

This rearrangement joins TRBV7-2 to TRBJ2-5; D might be TRBD1 (6 bases). The CDR3 contains 14 residues. Germline V gene sequence: CDR1 SGHTA, CDR2 FQGNSA. V lost 2 bases to trimming and J lost 4 bases, with 11 bases between them. The CDR3 coding sequence is TGTGCCAGCAGCTTATGGGGGCAGCTAGAGACCCAGTACTTC. This translates into CASSLWGQLETQYF.

The rearrangement uses TRBV4-1 and TRBJ2-4; weak D call: TRBD1 (5 bases). V lost 0 bases, J lost 7 bases, and 13 bases lay in between. The germline V gene encodes CDR1 MGHRA and CDR2 YSYEKL. The CDR3 sequence is 15 residues long. Here the CDR3 DNA reads TGCGCCAGCAGCCAAGATGCCAGGGTCGGGAACATTCAGTACTTC. This codes for CASSQDARVGNIQYF.

In DNA, the CDR3 is TGTGCCAGCAGCCAAATCGGACTAGCGGGAAACGTGAAGGGAGAGACCCAGTACTTC. Residues: CASSQIGLAGNVKGETQYF. The rearrangement uses TRBV9 and TRBJ2-5; 12 nucleotides match TRBD2. Germline loops: CDR1 SGDLS, CDR2 YYNGEE. The J segment lost 4 bases and the V segment lost 4 bases, leaving 17 bases of the junction unmatched. The CDR3 totals 19 residues.

The chain links TRBV7-2 to TRBJ1-2; D might be TRBD1 (5 bases). The V end was cut by 1 base, the J end by 2 bases, with 8 bases between. The CDR3 has 14 residues. The germline CDR1 and CDR2 sequences are SGHTA and FQGNSA. The CDR3 spells CASSLVGGNYGYTF. The CDR3 nucleotides are TGTGCCAGCAGCTTAGTCGGGGGGAACTATGGCTACACCTTC.

The V and J genes are TRBV5-6 and TRBJ2-7; TRBD1 matches 7 bases. Trimming removed 0 bases from V and 2 bases from J; junction bases left unmatched: 5. CDR1 is SGHDT and CDR2 is YYEEEE in the germline V gene. The CDR3 sequence is 15 residues long. The CDR3 nucleotides read TGTGCCAGCAGCTTGGGGACAGGCGACACCTACGAGCAGTACTTC. This sequence encodes CASSLGTGDTYEQYF.

This clone occurred a few times. The chain employs TRBV9 and TRBJ2-3; 9 nucleotides match TRBD1. Germline-derived CDR1 and CDR2 are SGDLS and YYNGEE. The CDR3 consists of 14 residues. V lost 6 bases, J lost 4 bases, and 6 bases stayed unmatched. The CDR3 nucleotides are TGTGCCAGCAACACCGGGACAGGGCCAGATACGCAGTATTTT. Residues: CASNTGTGPDTQYF.

The chain is built from TRBV27 and TRBJ1-4, with 8 bases matching TRBD1. V gave up 6 bases and J gave up 8 bases; unmatched junction bases: 14. CDR1 and CDR2 from the germline V gene are MNHEY and SMNVEV (reference sequence). This CDR3 spans 16 amino acids. The CDR3 here is CASRDGTGGVPEKLFF. CDR3 DNA: TGTGCCAGCAGAGACGGGACAGGCGGAGTTCCCGAAAAACTGTTTTTT.

The V call is TRBV23-1, the J call TRBJ2-7, with D unclear. TRBV23-1 is known as an ORF, though its function is uncertain. Trimming removed 5 bases at V and 2 bases at J, with 13 bases between. The CDR3 has 14 residues. The CDR3 sequence: CASSSRHAPYEQYF. CDR3 coding DNA: TGCGCCAGCAGTTCCCGACATGCCCCCTACGAGCAGTACTTC.

The chain's CDR3 is CAISVGGGNTEAFF. As DNA, the CDR3 is TGTGCCATCAGTGTAGGGGGGGGGAACACTGAAGCTTTCTTT. The V gene is TRBV10-3, the J gene TRBJ1-1; weak D call: TRBD1 (6 bases). The CDR3 covers 14 residues. V was cut by 4 bases and J by 1 base, with 10 bases left in between. CDR1 ENHRY and CDR2 SYGVKD come from the germline V gene.